The present entry profiles one T cell receptor beta chain with its context. Its antigen is undetermined. This record comes from a study of human thymus T cells. Notes on the study in general: Unrelated individuals reportedly shared highly overlapping thymic TCR repertoires.

Trimming left V 1 base short and J 5 bases short, with 12 bases between. CDR3 size: 15 residues. CDR1 is SGHTA, CDR2 FQGNSA, per germline. Thymic resections from corrective heart surgery supplied the tissue. The protocol was immunoSEQ multiplex PCR, while the TCRdb copy is restricted to in-frame clones and leaves out a portion. Of 120,000 or so clones in the sample, 90% to 95% were seen once. This TCR was sampled from a boy under two years old with a congenital heart defect but otherwise immunologically healthy. Sequencing was performed on thymus tissue. The genes are TRBV7-2 and TRBJ1-3, with D tentatively TRBD1 (6 bases). For the CDR3, the DNA is TGTGCCAGCAGCTTAGAGGGGGGAGGCCGAAACACCATATATTTT. Protein sequence: CASSLEGGGRNTIYF.